Listed below are T cell receptor beta chains from one sample, sequenced in a study of T cells in Graves' hyperthyroidism and ophthalmopathy. From the multiplex PCR reads, TCRdb called clonotypes with MiXCR, one entry per CDR3 protein. The repertoire has more than 600,000 distinct CDR3 sequences, about a sixth of them found once; the top ten carry roughly 8%. The sequencing sample was made of blood. These receptors were taken from a man between 18 and 29 years old with Graves' hyperthyroidism. Both conserved end residues are part of each CDR3. D genes are given only for firm matches. Clone size, where shown, is once, few, many, or a class for clones that have expanded.

j_gene,v_gene,abundance,d_gene,CDR3aa,CDR3nt
TRBJ2-3,TRBV24-1,-,TRBD2,CATSDPSGRMTDTQYF,TGTGCCACCAGTGATCCTAGCGGGAGAATGACAGATACGCAGTATTTT
TRBJ2-7,TRBV11-3,many,-,CASRYRDPYEQYF,TGTGCCAGCAGGTACAGGGACCCCTACGAGCAGTACTTC
TRBJ1-5,TRBV7-2,-,-,CASSSLPDSNQPQHF,TGTGCCAGCAGCTCCCTCCCAGATAGCAATCAGCCCCAGCATTTT
TRBJ1-4,TRBV20-1,few,TRBD1,CSAGRGYEKLFF,TGCAGTGCGGGCAGGGGGTATGAAAAACTGTTTTTT
TRBJ2-3,TRBV6-2/TRBV6-3,-,-,CASSYEADTQYF,TGTGCCAGCAGTTACGAAGCAGATACGCAGTATTTT
TRBJ2-3,TRBV3-1,many,TRBD1,CASSQDGQGADTQYF,TGTGCCAGCAGCCAAGATGGACAGGGTGCAGATACGCAGTATTTT
TRBJ1-6,TRBV29-1,few,TRBD1,CSVGQGVNSPLHF,TGCAGCGTCGGACAGGGTGTGAATTCACCCCTCCACTTT
TRBJ2-7,TRBV30,few,TRBD2,CAWSTGLAGGNEQYF,TGTGCCTGGAGTACCGGACTAGCGGGAGGAAACGAGCAGTACTTC
TRBJ1-2,TRBV9,few,-,CASSAHLGTLSYGYTF,TGTGCCAGCAGCGCCCATCTCGGGACTTTAAGCTATGGCTACACCTTC
TRBJ2-3,TRBV20-1,many,TRBD1,CSARTGADTQYF,TGCAGTGCTAGGACAGGGGCCGATACGCAGTATTTT
TRBJ2-5,TRBV6-1,-,-,CASSPNPDGNQETQYF,TGTGCCAGCAGCCCTAACCCCGACGGGAACCAAGAGACCCAGTACTTC
TRBJ2-2,TRBV11-2,many,-,CASSLTWTSNTGELFF,TGTGCCAGCAGCTTAACATGGACATCGAACACCGGGGAGCTGTTTTTT
TRBJ2-7,TRBV3-1,many,TRBD2,CASSHGTSRREQYF,TGTGCCAGCAGCCACGGGACTAGCCGTCGCGAGCAGTACTTC
TRBJ2-7,TRBV7-2,many,-,CASSVRTAAGGSYEQYF,TGTGCCAGCAGCGTTCGGACGGCCGCGGGTGGCTCCTACGAGCAGTACTTC
TRBJ2-5,TRBV15,-,TRBD1,CATTNWDSRSTHEETQYF,TGTGCCACCACCAATTGGGACAGTCGATCGACCCATGAAGAGACCCAGTACTTC
TRBJ1-2,TRBV12-3/TRBV12-4,-,-,CASSFRAGNYGYTF,TGTGCCAGCAGTTTTAGGGCAGGGAACTATGGCTACACCTTC
TRBJ2-5,TRBV29-1,few,-,CSVARAGGETQYF,TGCAGCGTTGCCAGGGCTGGGGGAGAGACCCAGTACTTC
TRBJ2-1,TRBV7-8,many,TRBD2,CASSSLGLAGNEQFF,TGTGCCAGCAGCTCTCTTGGACTAGCGGGCAATGAGCAGTTCTTC
TRBJ2-3,TRBV14,-,TRBD2,CASSPPTSASTDTQYF,TGTGCCAGCAGTCCCCCGACTAGCGCCAGCACAGATACGCAGTATTTT
TRBJ2-4,TRBV4-3,-,-,CASSQDFGGSINIQYF,TGCGCCAGCAGCCAAGATTTTGGGGGCTCTATAAACATTCAGTACTTC
TRBJ1-5,TRBV27,-,-,CASSQRDIGQPQHF,TGTGCCAGCAGTCAGCGGGACATCGGACAGCCCCAGCATTTT
TRBJ1-1,TRBV10-3,-,-,CAARETNTEAFF,TGTGCCGCCCGGGAAACGAACACTGAAGCTTTCTTT
TRBJ2-1,TRBV3-1,few,TRBD2,CASVTTSGGNNEQFF,TGTGCCAGCGTTACTACTAGCGGGGGGAACAATGAGCAGTTCTTC
TRBJ2-4,TRBV27,-,TRBD2,CASSSEGLAGSGKNIQYF,TGTGCCAGCAGTTCAGAAGGACTAGCGGGATCTGGGAAAAACATTCAGTACTTC
TRBJ2-2,TRBV6-2/TRBV6-3,-,TRBD1,CASRGQGAEYTGELFF,TGTGCCAGCAGAGGCCAGGGGGCGGAGTACACCGGGGAGCTGTTTTTT